This T cell receptor (beta chain) is drawn from a study of CXCR3-negative and CXCR3-positive naive CD8 T cells. Overall study context: Every library held about 1.5 +/- 0.3 million TRB reads, and the total came to around 130 million. Study results and limitations: Naive CXCR3-positive cells had TRB CDR3s more hydrophobic than those of CXCR3-negative naive cells. Comparison of naive subsets found surface CD5 to be comparable, and TCR strength was inferred on the basis of TRB CDR3 properties.

Notes on this clonotype: Its antigen remains unknown.

Within the CD8+ T cell compartment, naive cells were CD45RO-CCR7+CD27+CD95-. The germline CDR1 and CDR2 sequences are SQVTM and ANQGSEA. The CDR3 length is 13 residues. The method, 5' RACE with UMI labels, was used to prepare the TRB cDNA libraries. From its re-call of the 5' RACE reads, TCRdb lists each CDR3 protein once, without DNA. The sample totals about 86,000 distinct CDR3 sequences. Sequencing used naive CXCR3+ CD8+ T cells from blood. Subset indicated: CD45RO-CCR7+CD27+CD95- naive CD8+ T cells expressing CXCR3 (TNR3+). The chain uses TRBV29-1 and TRBJ1-2; TCRdb outputs TRBD1, but without DNA this stays unchecked. The receptor comes from a human donor in good health. Some clones in this sample may be carry-over from other donors' samples. The CDR3 sequence is CSGTTGGAVGYTF.